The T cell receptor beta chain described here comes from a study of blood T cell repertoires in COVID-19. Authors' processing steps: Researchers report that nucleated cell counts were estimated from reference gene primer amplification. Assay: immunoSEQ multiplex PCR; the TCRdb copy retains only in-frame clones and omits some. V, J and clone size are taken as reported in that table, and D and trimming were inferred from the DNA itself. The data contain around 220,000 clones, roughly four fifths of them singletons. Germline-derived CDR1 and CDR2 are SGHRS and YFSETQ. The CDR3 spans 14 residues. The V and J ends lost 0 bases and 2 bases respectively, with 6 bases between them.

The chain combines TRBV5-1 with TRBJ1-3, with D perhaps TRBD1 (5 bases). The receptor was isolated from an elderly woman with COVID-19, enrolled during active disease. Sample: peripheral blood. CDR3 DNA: TGCGCCAGCAGCTTGGGACAGCCTGGAAACACCATATATTTT. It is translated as CASSLGQPGNTIYF.